The 7 T cell receptor beta chains in this list originate from one sample, sequenced in a study of blood T cells in healthy people across ages. It was with a sample-barcoded 5' primer and a J-beta primer mix that a second PCR of roughly 6 to 12 cycles was run. Each CDR3 protein gets one entry after TCRdb re-called the 5' RACE reads with MiXCR. This table holds 1.5 million to 2 million distinct CDR3 sequences, roughly two fifths found once. The sample was blood. The origin of the receptors is a human donor in good health.

The chain has TRBV20-1 and TRBJ2-2, with 9 bases lining up with TRBD2. J gave up 0 bases and V 6 bases, and 5 bases lay outside the gene matches. The CDR3 has 15 residues. CDR1 DFQATT and CDR2 SNEGSKA come from the germline V gene (reference sequence). The CDR3 bases are TGCAGTGCGGAACGACTAGCGGCGAACACCGGGGAGCTGTTTTTT. The encoded protein is CSAERLAANTGELFF.

V gene TRBV10-3 combines with J gene TRBJ2-5, with TRBD1 matching 11 bases. J gave up 3 bases and V 6 bases, and 3 bases lay outside the gene matches. Per germline, CDR1 ENHRY and CDR2 SYGVKD. The CDR3 is 14 residues long. CDR3 sequence: CAISLGQGEETQYF. In nucleotides, the CDR3 is TGTGCCATCAGCCTGGGACAGGGGGAAGAGACCCAGTACTTC.

This clonotype appeared a few times. The chain employs TRBV4-3 and TRBJ1-4; D ambiguous. CDR3 length: 15 amino acids. Trimming stripped 0 bases from V and 5 bases from J, with 10 bases between. Germline lookup yields CDR1 LGHNA and CDR2 YSLEER. CDR3 sequence: CASSQDGGRNEKLFF. CDR3 bases: TGCGCCAGCAGCCAAGATGGTGGGCGGAATGAAAAACTGTTTTTT.

This clonotype was detected only a few times. The chain has TRBV20-1 and TRBJ1-2, with 9 bases lining up with TRBD1. With 6 bases clipped from V and 3 bases from J, the junction kept 8 bases outside the gene matches. This CDR3 has 14 amino acids. The germline V gene encodes CDR1 DFQATT and CDR2 SNEGSKA (reference sequence). CDR3 sequence reads: CSAPTGGRHYGYTF. CDR3 bases: TGCAGTGCCCCAACAGGGGGCCGGCACTATGGCTACACCTTC.

This clonotype was seen more than once but under ten times. The chain couples TRBV20-1 to TRBJ1-1; D is perhaps TRBD1 (5 bases). Trimming took 1 base from V and 3 from J, leaving 18 bases between them. CDR1 and CDR2 (germline): DFQATT, SNEGSKA (reference sequence). The CDR3 runs to 16 residues. The CDR3 protein is CSARGDAGLADTEAFF. CDR3 bases: TGCAGTGCTAGAGGAGATGCGGGACTGGCGGACACTGAAGCTTTCTTT.

The rearrangement links TRBV7-2 to TRBJ2-7; D gene unclear. The V gene lost 1 base and the J gene lost 2 bases, with 12 bases spanning the gap. In germline, CDR1 is SGHTA, CDR2 FQGNSA. The CDR3 is 15 amino acids. The CDR3 DNA reads as TGTGCCAGCAGCTTAGAAGGCCGCCCCACCTACGAGCAGTACTTC. Translating it yields CASSLEGRPTYEQYF.

This clonotype has only a few counts. The rearrangement joins TRBV20-1 to TRBJ2-1; D may correspond to TRBD1 or TRBD2 (5 bases each). This CDR3 spans 11 amino acids. Germline CDR1 and CDR2: DFQATT and SNEGSKA (reference sequence). V shed 7 bases and J shed 9 bases, with 13 bases lying between them. The CDR3 nucleotides are TGCAGTGTTAGCCGTGGGACTGAGCAGTTCTTC. It translates to CSVSRGTEQFF.